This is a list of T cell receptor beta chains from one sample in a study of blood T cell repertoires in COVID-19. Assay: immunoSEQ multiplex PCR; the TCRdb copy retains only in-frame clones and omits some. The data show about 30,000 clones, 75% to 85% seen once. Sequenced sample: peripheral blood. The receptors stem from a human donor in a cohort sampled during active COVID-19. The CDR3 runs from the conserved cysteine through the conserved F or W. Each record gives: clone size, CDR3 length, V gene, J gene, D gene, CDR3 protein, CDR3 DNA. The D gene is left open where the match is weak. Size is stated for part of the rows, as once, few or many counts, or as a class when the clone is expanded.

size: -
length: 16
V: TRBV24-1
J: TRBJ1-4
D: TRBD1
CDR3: CATSDSGQGTREKLFF
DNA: TGTGCCACCAGTGACAGCGGACAGGGCACGAGGGAAAAACTGTTTTTT

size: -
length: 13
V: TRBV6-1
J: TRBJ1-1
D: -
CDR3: CASSEGEHTEAFF
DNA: TGTGCCAGCAGTGAAGGGGAGCACACTGAAGCTTTCTTT

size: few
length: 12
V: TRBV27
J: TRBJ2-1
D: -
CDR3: CASSQVYNEQFF
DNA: TGTGCCAGCAGCCAGGTTTACAATGAGCAGTTCTTC

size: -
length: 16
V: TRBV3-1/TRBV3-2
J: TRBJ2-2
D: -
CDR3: CASSRWDFLNTGELFF
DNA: TGTGCCAGCAGCCGTTGGGACTTCTTGAACACCGGGGAGCTGTTTTTT

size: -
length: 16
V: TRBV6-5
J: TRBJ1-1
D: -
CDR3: CASSYSKKGLGTEAFF
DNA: TGTGCCAGCAGTTACTCGAAAAAGGGGCTAGGCACTGAAGCTTTCTTT

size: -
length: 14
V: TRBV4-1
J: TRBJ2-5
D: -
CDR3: CASSPAGEDETQYF
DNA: TGCGCCAGCAGCCCAGCAGGGGAAGATGAGACCCAGTACTTC

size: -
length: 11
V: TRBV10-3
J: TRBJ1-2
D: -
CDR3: CAISDGYGYTF
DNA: TGTGCCATCAGTGACGGGTATGGCTACACCTTC

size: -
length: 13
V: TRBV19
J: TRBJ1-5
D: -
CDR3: CASTNRRDQPQHF
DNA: TGTGCCAGCACTAACAGGAGGGATCAGCCCCAGCATTTT

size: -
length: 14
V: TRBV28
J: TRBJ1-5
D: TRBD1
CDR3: CASSSHRGNQPQHF
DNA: TGTGCCAGCAGTTCCCACAGGGGGAATCAGCCCCAGCATTTT

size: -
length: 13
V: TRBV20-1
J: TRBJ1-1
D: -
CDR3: CSASAGRNTEAFF
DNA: TGCAGTGCTAGTGCAGGGCGGAACACTGAAGCTTTCTTT

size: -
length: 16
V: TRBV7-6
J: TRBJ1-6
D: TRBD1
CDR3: CASSLHRDRATSPLHF
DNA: TGTGCCAGCAGCTTACATCGGGACAGGGCTACTTCACCCCTCCACTTT

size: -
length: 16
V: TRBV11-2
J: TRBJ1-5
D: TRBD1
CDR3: CASSQGVEFGNQPQHF
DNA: TGTGCCAGCAGCCAGGGGGTTGAGTTTGGGAATCAGCCCCAGCATTTT

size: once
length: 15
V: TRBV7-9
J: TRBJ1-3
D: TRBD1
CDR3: CASSPVTGAGNTIYF
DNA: TGTGCCAGCAGCCCGGTAACAGGGGCTGGAAACACCATATATTTT

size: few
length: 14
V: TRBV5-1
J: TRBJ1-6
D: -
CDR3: CASRSGSDNSPLHF
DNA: TGCGCCAGCAGATCAGGGTCCGATAATTCACCCCTCCACTTT

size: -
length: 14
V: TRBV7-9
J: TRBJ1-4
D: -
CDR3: CASSLAGGNEKLFF
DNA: TGTGCCAGCAGCTTGGCAGGAGGTAATGAAAAACTGTTTTTT

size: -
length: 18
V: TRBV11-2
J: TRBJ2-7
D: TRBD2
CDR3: CASSFLLAGTSSSYEQYF
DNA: TGTGCCAGCAGCTTCCTACTAGCGGGAACTTCGAGCTCCTACGAGCAGTACTTC

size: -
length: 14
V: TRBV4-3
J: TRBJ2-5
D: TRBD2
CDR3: CASSRLGEGETQYF
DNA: TGCGCCAGCAGCCGGTTGGGGGAGGGAGAGACCCAGTACTTC

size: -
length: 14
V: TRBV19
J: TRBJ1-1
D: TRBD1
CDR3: CASRVDRAHTEAFF
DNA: TGTGCCAGTCGCGTGGACAGGGCACACACTGAAGCTTTCTTT

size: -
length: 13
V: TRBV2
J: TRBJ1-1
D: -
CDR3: CASSEGAYTEAFF
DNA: TGTGCCAGCAGTGAGGGCGCGTATACTGAAGCTTTCTTT

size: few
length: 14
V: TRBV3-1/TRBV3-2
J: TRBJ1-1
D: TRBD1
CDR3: CASSGHDRGTEAFF
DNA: TGTGCCAGCAGTGGTCACGACAGGGGAACTGAAGCTTTCTTT

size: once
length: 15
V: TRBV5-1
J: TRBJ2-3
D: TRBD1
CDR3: CASSLQGAPTDTQYF
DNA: TGCGCCAGCAGCCTACAGGGGGCGCCCACAGATACGCAGTATTTT

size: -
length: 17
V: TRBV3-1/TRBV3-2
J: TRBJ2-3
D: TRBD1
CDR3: CASSLAVGQGITDTQYF
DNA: TGTGCCAGCAGCCTTGCAGTAGGACAGGGAATCACAGATACGCAGTATTTT

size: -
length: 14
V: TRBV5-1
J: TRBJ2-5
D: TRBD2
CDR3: CASSLDSGGETQYF
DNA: TGCGCCAGCAGCTTGGATAGCGGGGGAGAGACCCAGTACTTC

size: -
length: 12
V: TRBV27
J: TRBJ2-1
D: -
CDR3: CASSREFNEQFF
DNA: TGTGCCAGCAGTCGGGAGTTCAATGAGCAGTTCTTC

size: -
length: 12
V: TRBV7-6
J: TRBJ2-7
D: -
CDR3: CATGTGSYEQYF
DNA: TGTGCCACCGGAACCGGGTCCTACGAGCAGTACTTC

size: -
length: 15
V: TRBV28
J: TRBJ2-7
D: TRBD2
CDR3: CASSQGGTSGYEQYF
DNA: TGTGCCAGCAGTCAGGGGGGGACTAGCGGCTACGAGCAGTACTTC

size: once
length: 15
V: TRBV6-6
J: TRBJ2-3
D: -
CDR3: CASSYSRSGTDTQYF
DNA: TGTGCCAGCAGTTACTCGAGATCGGGCACAGATACGCAGTATTTT

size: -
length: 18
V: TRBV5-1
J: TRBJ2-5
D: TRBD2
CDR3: CASSLAPGLAGGKETQYF
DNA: TGCGCCAGCAGCTTGGCACCGGGACTAGCGGGAGGGAAAGAGACCCAGTACTTC

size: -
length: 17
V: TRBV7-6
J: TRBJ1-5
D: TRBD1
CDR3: CASSLEVRQGAGQPQHF
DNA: TGTGCCAGCAGCTTAGAAGTCCGGCAGGGGGCCGGTCAGCCCCAGCATTTT

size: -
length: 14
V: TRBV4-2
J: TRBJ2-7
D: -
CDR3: CASSQGGQTYEQYF
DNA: TGTGCCAGCAGCCAAGGAGGACAGACCTACGAGCAGTACTTC

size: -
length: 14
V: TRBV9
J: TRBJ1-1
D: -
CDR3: CASSAEGVGSEAFF
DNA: TGTGCCAGCAGCGCTGAAGGGGTTGGTTCTGAAGCTTTCTTT

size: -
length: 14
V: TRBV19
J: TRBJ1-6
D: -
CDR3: CASSSGRVNSPLHF
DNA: TGTGCCAGTAGTAGCGGGCGAGTAAATTCACCCCTCCACTTT

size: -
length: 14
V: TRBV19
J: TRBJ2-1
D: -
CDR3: CASSMEGAGNEQFF
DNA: TGTGCCAGTAGTATGGAGGGGGCGGGTAATGAGCAGTTCTTC

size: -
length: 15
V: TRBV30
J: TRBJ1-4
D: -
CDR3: CAWSSLGAGGEKLFF
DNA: TGTGCCTGGAGTTCCTTAGGGGCTGGTGGGGAAAAACTGTTTTTT

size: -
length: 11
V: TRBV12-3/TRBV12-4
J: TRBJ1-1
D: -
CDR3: CASGGLGVAFF
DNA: TGTGCCAGCGGGGGGTTGGGGGTAGCTTTCTTT

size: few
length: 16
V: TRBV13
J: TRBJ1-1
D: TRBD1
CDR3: CASSFRQGRGNTEAFF
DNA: TGTGCCAGCAGCTTTAGACAGGGGAGGGGGAACACTGAAGCTTTCTTT

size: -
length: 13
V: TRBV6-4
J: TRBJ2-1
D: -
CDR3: CASSARGYNEQFF
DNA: TGTGCCAGCAGTGCTCGCGGCTACAATGAGCAGTTCTTC

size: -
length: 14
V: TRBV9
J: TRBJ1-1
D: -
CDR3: CASSVGAGNTEAFF
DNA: TGTGCCAGCAGCGTAGGGGCTGGGAACACTGAAGCTTTCTTT

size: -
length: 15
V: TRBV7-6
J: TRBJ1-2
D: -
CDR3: CASSAQEGLGGGYTF
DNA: TGTGCCAGCAGCGCCCAGGAGGGTTTGGGAGGTGGCTACACCTTC

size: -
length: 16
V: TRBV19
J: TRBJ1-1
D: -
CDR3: CASSSDLPGGNTEAFF
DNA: TGTGCCAGTAGTTCAGACCTGCCAGGAGGTAACACTGAAGCTTTCTTT

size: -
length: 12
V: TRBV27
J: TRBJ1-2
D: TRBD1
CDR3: CASSLTGAGYTF
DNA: TGTGCCAGCAGTCTGACAGGGGCTGGCTACACCTTC

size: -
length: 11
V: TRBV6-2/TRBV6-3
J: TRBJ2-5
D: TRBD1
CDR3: CASSFRTGLDF
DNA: TGTGCCAGCAGTTTCCGGACAGGGTTGGACTTC

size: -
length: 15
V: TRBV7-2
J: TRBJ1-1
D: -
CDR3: CASSVLTGQSAEAFF
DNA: TGTGCCAGCAGCGTGTTGACAGGCCAATCGGCTGAAGCTTTCTTT

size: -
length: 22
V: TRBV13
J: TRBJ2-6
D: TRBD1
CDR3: CASSSQLPGQGAPPSGANVLTF
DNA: TGTGCCAGCAGCTCCCAACTTCCGGGACAGGGGGCGCCCCCCTCTGGGGCCAACGTCCTGACTTTC

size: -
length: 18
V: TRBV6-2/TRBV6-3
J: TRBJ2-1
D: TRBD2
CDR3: CASSYPWSGTSGSDEQFF
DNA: TGTGCCAGCAGTTACCCCTGGTCCGGGACTAGCGGGAGCGATGAGCAGTTCTTC

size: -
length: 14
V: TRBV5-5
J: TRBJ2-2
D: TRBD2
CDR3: CASSWTSVSGELFF
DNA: TGTGCCAGCAGCTGGACTAGCGTCTCCGGGGAGCTGTTTTTT

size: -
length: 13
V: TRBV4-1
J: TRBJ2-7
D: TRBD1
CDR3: CASSQRTGDEQYF
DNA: TGCGCCAGCAGCCAAAGGACAGGGGACGAGCAGTACTTC

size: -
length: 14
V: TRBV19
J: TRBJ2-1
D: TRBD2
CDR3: CASQTSGPINEQFF
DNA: TGTGCCAGCCAGACTAGCGGTCCCATCAATGAGCAGTTCTTC

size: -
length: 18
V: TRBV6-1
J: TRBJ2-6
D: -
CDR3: CASSVKGFRLSGANVLTF
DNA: TGTGCCAGCAGTGTTAAAGGATTCAGGCTCTCTGGGGCCAACGTCCTGACTTTC

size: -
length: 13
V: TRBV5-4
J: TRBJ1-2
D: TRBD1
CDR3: CASSSGGQGGYTF
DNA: TGTGCCAGCAGTTCTGGAGGACAGGGGGGCTACACCTTC

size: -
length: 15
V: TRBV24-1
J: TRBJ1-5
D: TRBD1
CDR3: CATSDAQGGNQPQHF
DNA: TGTGCCACCAGTGACGCACAGGGGGGGAATCAGCCCCAGCATTTT

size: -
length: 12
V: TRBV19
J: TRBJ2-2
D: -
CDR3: CASKPGPGELFF
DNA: TGTGCCAGTAAACCAGGGCCCGGGGAGCTGTTTTTT

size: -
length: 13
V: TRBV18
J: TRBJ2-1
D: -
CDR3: CASSPQGLNEQFF
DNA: TGTGCCAGCTCACCGCAGGGACTCAATGAGCAGTTCTTC